The next 21 T cell receptor beta chains were all read from a single sample in a study of STAT3 mutations in large granular lymphocyte leukemia. Study results and caveats: Every T-LGLL patient had at least one immunodominant TCRbeta clonotype.

These receptors lack a known antigen. Data came from immunoSEQ multiplex PCR; TCRdb stores just in-frame clones and leaves some out. The sample contains some 15,000 clones, roughly 80% of which appear only once. Sequenced material: peripheral blood mononuclear cells. Every receptor here comes from a man aged 55 to 70 with T-cell large granular lymphocyte leukemia. Some clones in this sample may be carry-over from other donors' samples.

This clone was observed once. The chain is built from TRBV15 and TRBJ1-4; 7 nucleotides align to TRBD1. The CDR3 has 15 amino acids. J gave up 2 bases and V 3 bases, and 3 bases lay outside the gene matches. Germline CDR1 is LNHNV and CDR2 is YYDKDF (reference sequence). Here the CDR3 reads CATSSGDSTNEKLFF. CDR3 coding DNA: TGTGCCACCAGCAGCGGGGACAGCACTAATGAAAAACTGTTTTTT.

This clone appeared a single time. This chain uses TRBV4-3 with TRBJ1-5, with D hard to call. The CDR3 runs 15 residues. Trimming took off 0 bases at V and 7 bases at J, with 13 bases between the two ends. Germline loops: CDR1 LGHNA, CDR2 YSLEER. The CDR3 DNA reads as TGCGCCAGCAGCCAAGATTTACGGGGTCGACAGCCCCAGCATTTT. As protein: CASSQDLRGRQPQHF.

This chain links TRBV12-5 with TRBJ2-7; 7 bases match TRBD1. Germline V gives CDR1 LGHNT, CDR2 FRNRAP. V was pared by 0 bases and J by 5 bases, with 4 bases of the junction left unmatched. This CDR3 contains 14 residues. The chain's CDR3 is CASGLVGRGNEQYF. The CDR3 bases are TGTGCTAGTGGTTTGGTAGGCAGGGGGAACGAGCAGTACTTC.

V usage is TRBV7-2 and J usage is TRBJ1-4, with 10 positions matching TRBD1. The CDR3 spans 15 residues. The V gene's germline CDR1 is SGHTA and CDR2 FQGNSA. V was pared by 3 bases and J by 5 bases, with 3 bases of the junction left unmatched. CDR3 nucleotides: TGTGCCAGCAGCTTCGGGGGACAGGGGAATGAAAAACTGTTTTTT. Translated, it gives CASSFGGQGNEKLFF.

The chain joins TRBV30 to TRBJ2-5; the match to TRBD2 covers 8 bases. V was pared by 8 bases and J by 5 bases, with 13 bases of the junction left unmatched. There are 14 residues in the CDR3. Looked up from germline, CDR1 is GTSNPN and CDR2 is SVGIG (reference sequence). The chain's CDR3 is CAADRGGRGETQYF. Here the CDR3 DNA reads TGTGCCGCGGACCGGGGGGGGCGCGGGGAGACCCAGTACTTC.

The V and J genes are TRBV6-5 and TRBJ1-5; a possible D gene is TRBD1 (6 bases). Germline V gives CDR1 MNHEY, CDR2 SVGAGI. There are 14 residues in the CDR3. Trimming took off 5 bases at V and 2 bases at J, with 10 bases between the two ends. CDR3: CASSTGLGNQPQHF. The CDR3 nucleotides are TGTGCCAGCAGTACAGGGTTAGGCAATCAGCCCCAGCATTTT.

The chain's CDR3 is CASSLSAGGYEQYF. In nucleotides, the CDR3 is TGTGCCAGCAGTTTATCAGCGGGAGGCTACGAGCAGTACTTC. V is TRBV27 and J is TRBJ2-7; 9 positions agree with TRBD2. Germline assignment: CDR1 MNHEY and CDR2 SMNVEV (reference sequence). V gave up 0 bases and J gave up 3 bases; unmatched junction bases: 0. The CDR3 is made up of 14 amino acids.

V gene TRBV4-2 combines with J gene TRBJ1-4; D is perhaps TRBD1 (5 bases). The CDR3 has 13 residues. V lost 8 bases and J lost 6, with 13 bases in between. Germline V lookup: CDR1 LGHNA, CDR2 YNFKEQ. The chain's CDR3 is CASGGRVDEKLFF. CDR3 coding DNA: TGTGCCAGCGGGGGGAGAGTGGATGAAAAACTGTTTTTT.

The sample holds one count of this clone. The rearrangement uses TRBV7-2 and TRBJ1-2; D perhaps matches TRBD1 (6 bases). V was shortened by 4 bases and J by 8 bases, with 14 bases between the two germline ends. The germline V gene encodes CDR1 SGHTA and CDR2 FQGNSA. This CDR3 region has 13 residues. CDR3 sequence reads: CASSWDIRGGYTF. The CDR3 region has the DNA TGTGCCAGCAGCTGGGACATTCGGGGCGGCTACACCTTC.

This clone was seen just once. The chain links TRBV30 to TRBJ1-5; 10 bases are shared with TRBD1. The CDR3 sequence is 14 residues long. V lost 3 bases to trimming and J lost 8 bases; unmatched junction nucleotides: 7. In germline, CDR1 is GTSNPN, CDR2 SVGIG (reference sequence). CDR3: CAWSRDRGSEPQHF. DNA for the CDR3: TGTGCCTGGAGCCGGGACAGGGGTTCGGAGCCCCAGCATTTT.

The chain joins TRBV5-1 to TRBJ2-7, with 13 bases identical to TRBD2. Germline V gene lookup returns CDR1 SGHRS and CDR2 YFSETQ. Trimming took 3 bases from V and 6 from J; bases not matched to a gene: 9. This CDR3 has 16 residues. The CDR3, as DNA: TGCGCCAGCAGCTCCGGACTAGCGGGAGCCCTGGGCGAGCAGTACTTC. The encoded protein is CASSSGLAGALGEQYF.

The V call is TRBV7-9, the J call TRBJ2-7; 7 nucleotides line up with TRBD2. Germline loops: CDR1 SEHNR, CDR2 FQNEAQ (reference sequence). CDR3 length: 14 amino acids. V was clipped by 2 bases and J by 10 bases; unmatched bases: 11. CDR3 nucleotides: TGTGCCAGCAGCTTACTTGCGGGAGTTGATTTCCAGTACTTC. Residues: CASSLLAGVDFQYF.

The V call is TRBV4-3, the J call TRBJ1-1; TRBD1 matches 8 bases. The CDR3 loop spans 15 amino acids. In germline, CDR1 is LGHNA, CDR2 YSLEER. J was trimmed by 6 bases and V by 0 bases; bases with no gene match: 6. CDR3: CASSQEGRGQSEAFF. The CDR3 coding sequence is TGCGCCAGCAGCCAAGAAGGCAGGGGGCAATCTGAAGCTTTCTTT.

This chain connects TRBV5-1 to TRBJ2-3, with 12 bases fitting TRBD1. Trimming removed 4 bases from V and 4 bases from J; junction bases left unmatched: 7. CDR1 and CDR2 (germline): SGHRS, YFSETQ. The CDR3 has 16 residues. The CDR3 sequence is CASSDVGTGGADTQYF. For the CDR3, the DNA is TGCGCCAGCAGCGACGTAGGGACAGGGGGCGCAGATACGCAGTATTTT. The full variable domain, its missing parts supplied by reference TRBV5-1 and TRBJ2-3, is KAGVTQTPRYLIKTRGQQVTLSCSPISGHRSVSWYQQTPGQGLQFLFEYFSETQRNKGNFPGRFSGRQFSNSRSEMNVSTLELGDSALYLCASSDVGTGGADTQYFGPGTRLTVL.

This clone was observed once. The CDR3 DNA reads as TGTGCCAGCAGCCAAGTGGGGGGCGGAGGGAGTAATGAGCAGTTCTTC. Encoded protein: CASSQVGGGGSNEQFF. The chain combines TRBV9 with TRBJ2-1; D assignment may be TRBD1 or TRBD2 (6 bases each). CDR3 size: 16 residues. CDR1 is SGDLS and CDR2 is YYNGEE in the germline V gene. V was cut by 4 bases and J by 7 bases, with 21 bases left in between.

This clone was found once. This rearrangement joins TRBV7-8 to TRBJ2-7; 8 bases agree with TRBD1. The junction had 6 bases not matched to a gene; V was cut back by 5 bases and J by 6 bases. The CDR3 totals 13 residues. In germline, CDR1 is SGHVS, CDR2 FQNEAQ. CDR3 protein: CASSTRTGFEQYF. CDR3 nucleotides: TGTGCCAGCAGCACCCGGACAGGGTTCGAGCAGTACTTC.

This chain joins TRBV10-3 and TRBJ2-1, with 7 bases aligning to TRBD2. Trimming cost V 8 bases and J 7 bases; bases outside gene matches: 2. CDR3 length equals 11 residues. Per the germline V gene, CDR1 is ENHRY and CDR2 is SYGVKD. As DNA, the CDR3 is TGTGCCATCGGGGGGGGGAATGAGCAGTTCTTC. This translates into CAIGGGNEQFF.

This clone was recorded once. CDR3 region: CASSPSTGQLAPGQYF. DNA of the CDR3: TGTGCCAGCTCACCTTCGACAGGGCAACTAGCACCGGGGCAGTACTTC. The rearrangement links TRBV18 to TRBJ2-7; TRBD1 might be the D (7 bases). Germline V gene data show CDR1 as KGHSH and CDR2 as LQKENI. Trimming pared 3 bases from V and 9 bases from J, leaving 24 bases between. The CDR3 contains 16 residues.

The rearrangement joins TRBV11-2 to TRBJ2-1; D gene uncertain. In germline, CDR1 is SGHAT, CDR2 FQNNGV. The CDR3 spans 12 residues. V was pared by 5 bases and J by 12 bases, with 14 bases between. In nucleotides, the CDR3 is TGTGCCAGCAGCCCTGCGAGGTTGTGGCAGTTCTTC. Its protein product is CASSPARLWQFF.

The CDR3 nucleotides are TGTGCCAGCAGCTTAGTTTCGGGGGGGCGGAGGAACACTGAAGCTTTCTTT. Translating gives CASSLVSGGRRNTEAFF. The chain carries TRBV7-8 and TRBJ1-1; TRBD1 is a possible D gene (6 bases). V was clipped by 1 base and J by 1 base, with 16 bases between them. The CDR3 has 17 residues. From germline, CDR1 is SGHVS and CDR2 FQNEAQ.

The chain employs TRBV30 and TRBJ1-4; TRBD1 matches 8 bases. The CDR3 is 15 amino acids. Germline CDR1 GTSNPN, CDR2 SVGIG (reference sequence). V shed 2 bases, J shed 4 bases, and the junction held 6 bases outside the gene matches. CDR3 nucleotide sequence: TGTGCCTGGAGTAAGGGGGACAGGAATAATGAAAAACTGTTTTTT. Translated: CAWSKGDRNNEKLFF. Using reference TRBV30 and TRBJ1-4 for the parts outside the CDR3, the full variable domain is SQTIHQWPATLVQPVGSPLSLECTVEGTSNPNLYWYRQAAGRGLQLLFYSVGIGQISSEVPQNLSASRPQDRQFILSSKKLLLSDSGFYLCAWSKGDRNNEKLFFGSGTQLSVL.